This T cell receptor (delta chain) is from a study of fetal and pediatric gammadelta thymocytes (dated by TCRdb to between 2020 and 2023). About the study as a whole: Previously published data and newly generated, unpublished data were combined in the bulk gammadelta thymocyte repertoires, which were used to strengthen a single-cell study of gammadelta thymocyte development. A total of around 10 subjects, comprising 3 fetal thymus donors and 7 pediatric thymus donors, were covered by the bulk gammadelta thymocyte repertoire set. Unpublished data were combined with previously published data (refs 27,28) to make up the bulk gammadelta thymocyte repertoires. Bulk TCR repertoire data were included to raise the number of subjects and reinforce the CDR3 publicity analysis. Study-wide conclusions, independent of this receptor: Compared with post-natal repertoires, fetal gammadelta thymocyte repertoires were previously reported to be enriched for TRDV2, TRGV8 and TRGV9 usage, low N additions and public CDR3s.

In Singapore, elective pregnancy terminations performed for socio-psychological reasons at roughly 14 to 22 weeks estimated gestational age were the source of the fetal thymuses. All fetuses were judged structurally normal by ultrasound before termination and by gross morphological examination afterwards. Thymocytes were stained with Zombie NIR viability dye plus antibodies to CD3 (UCHT1), TCRgammadelta (11F2), TCRVgamma9 (IMMU360) and TCRVdelta2 (IMMU389). From human fetal and pediatric thymuses, sorted Vgamma9Vdelta2 and nonVgamma9Vdelta2 gammadelta thymocytes were used to generate bulk TRD and TRG CDR3 repertoires separately. Thymic cell suspensions from fetal and post-natal thymuses were prepared as previously described. NonVgamma9Vdelta2 thymocytes were sorted as CD3+ gammadeltaTCR+ cells lacking the Vgamma9+Vdelta2+ phenotype. Cell sorting was done on a FACS Aria III cell sorter (BD Biosciences).

Instrument used: Illumina MiSeq. On the study's bioinformatics: To analyze publicity, the Vgamma9Vdelta2 and nonVgamma9Vdelta2 bulk CDR3 files from each subject were merged so that every subject had one combined repertoire. CDR3 publicity was given a score from 0 to 19 by checking each amino acid sequence across 9 single-cell datasets and 9 to 10 bulk repertoires with base R and dplyr. Identical DNA sequences were merged into single rows after TCRdb reprocessed the public reads with CATT. The V and J calls shown here were made by TCRdb, not taken from the authors' results. The sample includes just over 1,400 delta-chain clones, with 9.4% observed a single time. The ten largest clonotypes hold about an eighth of the sample. By share, this clone ranks as medium-sized (0.01 to 0.1%). Its antigen is still unknown. There are no base qualities to consult, and no much larger clone falls within one base. Per the germline V gene (reference sequence), TVYSNPD is the CDR1 and GDNSRS is the CDR2. The CDR3 has 13 amino acids, counting the end cysteine and phenylalanine. The sequence is cut down to CDR3 DNA, 39 bases in frame from base 1. From V the trimming removes 1 base and from J it removes 8 bases, while the gene matches leave 2 bases of the junction unaccounted for.

This chain is built from TRDV3 and TRDJ2, and 12 junction bases match TRDD3. Input material: non-Vgamma9Vdelta2 gamma-delta T cells from the thymus. What this sample's cell subset or site label stands for: CD3+gammadeltaTCR+ thymocytes not co-expressing Vgamma9 and Vdelta2. This sequence was found in a human fetus. The base sequence is TGTGCCTTTACTGGGGGATACGCGGCACAACTCTTCTTT. Its protein reads: CAFTGGYAAQLFF.